Each of the 14 T cell receptor beta chains below was sequenced from the same sample in a study of T-cell reconstitution after alpha-beta-depleted transplantation in children. These receptors have no known antigen. Preparation of the TCRbeta library used unique molecular identifiers. TCRdb used MiXCR to reprocess the PCR reads, holding one entry per CDR3 protein. The repertoire includes about 300,000 distinct CDR3 sequences, 7.5% to 9% of them detected once, and about 9.1% sits in the top ten. Findings and limits, study-wide: At the one-year point after transplant, T-cell counts and TCRbeta diversity were found to come mostly from T cells that had been newly produced.

The starting material was peripheral blood, obtained 360 days after TCRalphabeta/CD19-depleted stem cell transplant. The receptor source for this set is a female patient aged 2 to 10 who had a stem cell transplant for Fanconi anemia, so the T cells may come from the graft donor.

This clonotype was counted ten times or more. The chain combines TRBV20-1 with TRBJ2-3; TRBD2 might be the D (6 bases). Germline V gene sequence: CDR1 DFQATT, CDR2 SNEGSKA (reference sequence). This CDR3 comprises 11 residues. CDR3 nucleotides: TGCAGCGAGGCCGTGGAGGGTATGCAGTATTTT. Its protein is CSEAVEGMQYF.

Note on this clonotype: Being one base from a much bigger clone, this may be a read error. The chain recombines TRBV9 with TRBJ2-7; a weak D match, TRBD2 (6 bases). This CDR3 is 16 amino acids long. Germline V lookup: CDR1 SGDLS, CDR2 YYNGEE. CDR3 nucleotides: TGTGTCAGCAACCGCGTAGAAGGACTAATGGACTACGAGCAGTACTTC. Translated: CVSNRVEGLMDYEQYF. The whole variable domain, filled in from reference TRBV9 and TRBJ2-7, reads DSGVTQTPKHLITATGQRVTLRCSPRSGDLSVYWYQQSLDQGLQFLIQYYNGEERAKGNILERFSAQQFPDLHSELNLSSLELGDSALYFCVSNRVEGLMDYEQYFGPGTRLTVT.

This clonotype was observed many times. The gene calls are TRBV5-1 and TRBJ1-1; 9 bases match TRBD1. The CDR3 loop spans 15 amino acids. Germline V gene sequence: CDR1 SGHRS, CDR2 YFSETQ. Losses at the gene ends were 0 bases for V and 4 bases for J; bases not matched to a gene: 4. The chain's CDR3 is CASSLGDRDVTEAFF. For the CDR3, the DNA is TGCGCCAGCAGCTTGGGGGACAGGGATGTCACTGAAGCTTTCTTT.

This clonotype showed up many times. V usage is TRBV24-1 and J usage is TRBJ2-1; 9 bases are a match to TRBD2. CDR1 and CDR2 (germline): KGHDR, SFDVKD. Unmatched junction bases numbered 9, after V lost 4 bases and J lost 6 bases. The CDR3 runs to 16 residues. CDR3 nucleotides: TGTGCCACCAGTGACCCGCGGGGGGGCTCTCTCAATGAGCAGTTCTTC. Translated: CATSDPRGGSLNEQFF.

As to this clonotype: This may arise from a read error, as a much more abundant clone is one base away. The V and J genes are TRBV5-5 and TRBJ2-7, with D maybe TRBD1 (6 bases). The V end lost 3 bases, the J end lost 5 bases, and 18 bases lay between the germline ends. Germline V gene sequence: CDR1 SGHKS, CDR2 YYEKEE (reference sequence). CDR3 length: 15 residues. DNA of the CDR3: TGTGCCAGCAGCTCCGGACCTAAAAGGGGGAACGAGCAGTACTTC. It translates to CASSSGPKRGNEQYF. The whole variable domain, remainder taken from reference TRBV5-5 and TRBJ2-7, is DAGVTQSPTHLIKTRGQQVTLRCSPISGHKSVSWYQQVLGQGPQFIFQYYEKEERGRGNFPDRFSARQFPNYSSELNVNALLLGDSALYLCASSSGPKRGNEQYFGPGTRLTVT.

Written as DNA, the CDR3 is TGTGCCAGCAGTTTAAGGACTAGCGGGGGCGTAGAGACCCAGTACTTC. Its protein product is CASSLRTSGGVETQYF. The V call is TRBV27, the J call TRBJ2-5; 13 positions match TRBD2. The CDR3 length is 16 residues. The germline CDR1 and CDR2 sequences are MNHEY and SMNVEV (reference sequence). Trimming removed 2 bases from V and 4 bases from J; junction bases left unmatched: 4.

The chain couples TRBV7-9 to TRBJ2-7; 10 bases agree with TRBD1. CDR3 length: 14 residues. Germline V gives CDR1 SEHNR, CDR2 FQNEAQ (reference sequence). The trim removed 10 bases at V and 0 bases at J, leaving 6 bases unmatched. CDR3: CATEGQGFSYEQYF. The CDR3 DNA reads as TGTGCCACGGAGGGACAGGGGTTCTCCTACGAGCAGTACTTC.

This clonotype was seen repeatedly, ten times or more. The DNA of the CDR3 is TGTGCCACTTCGACAGCCACTGAAGCTTTCTTT. The encoded protein is CATSTATEAFF. The J gene is TRBJ1-1, the V gene TRBV10-3, with D perhaps matching TRBD1 (5 bases). The germline V gene has CDR1 ENHRY and CDR2 SYGVKD. Trimming cost V 10 bases and J 4 bases, with 10 bases left between them. This CDR3 spans 11 amino acids.

This clonotype turned up a few times. The chain links TRBV20-1 to TRBJ1-5; D is unresolved. CDR1 and CDR2 (germline): DFQATT, SNEGSKA (reference sequence). This CDR3 has 17 amino acids. V was trimmed by 0 bases and J by 1 base, leaving 16 bases between them. CDR3 in amino acids: CSARDSRRTLSNQPQHF. The CDR3 DNA is TGCAGTGCTAGAGATAGCAGGAGAACCCTCAGCAATCAGCCCCAGCATTTT.

V is TRBV9 and J is TRBJ1-3; D is ambiguous. The CDR3 has 12 amino acids. V lost 3 bases to trimming and J lost 7 bases, with 8 bases between them. Germline CDR1 reads SGDLS; CDR2 reads YYNGEE. CDR3 loop: CASSATWNTIYF. In DNA, the CDR3 is TGTGCCAGCAGCGCAACCTGGAACACCATATATTTT.

CDR3 amino acids: CSASRDIEQYV. CDR3 sequence (DNA): TGCAGTGCTAGTCGGGACATCGAGCAGTACGTC. The V gene is TRBV20-1, the J gene TRBJ2-7, with D possibly being TRBD1 (6 bases). V was trimmed by 3 bases and J by 6 bases, leaving 9 bases between them. In germline, CDR1 is DFQATT, CDR2 SNEGSKA (reference sequence). The CDR3 sequence is 11 residues long.

This clonotype has just one count. The J gene is TRBJ2-2, the V gene TRBV11-2; 9 bases agree with TRBD2. The CDR3 length is 17 residues. V shed 5 bases, J shed 5 bases, and the junction held 12 bases outside the gene matches. The germline gives CDR1 SGHAT, CDR2 FQNNGV. The CDR3 here is CASSLRLAVVITGELFF. The CDR3 region has the DNA TGTGCCAGCAGCCTCAGACTAGCGGTCGTAATAACCGGGGAGCTGTTTTTT. Full variable domain (remainder filled in from reference TRBV11-2 and TRBJ2-2): EAGVAQSPRYKIIEKRQSVAFWCNPISGHATLYWYQQILGQGPKLLIQFQNNGVVDDSQLPKDRFSAERLKGVDSTLKIQPAKLEDSAVYLCASSLRLAVVITGELFFGEGSRLTVL.

Ten or more counts support this clonotype. J is TRBJ2-5 and V is TRBV5-1; D not resolved. Per germline, CDR1 SGHRS and CDR2 YFSETQ. The V gene lost 0 bases and the J gene lost 2 bases, with 8 bases spanning the gap. This CDR3 comprises 14 residues. CDR3 bases: TGCGCCAGCAGCTTGGCCCCCGATCAAGAGACCCAGTACTTC. This translates into CASSLAPDQETQYF.

This clonotype showed up many times. V and J are TRBV20-1 and TRBJ2-1; 11 bases are shared with TRBD2. The germline CDR1 and CDR2 sequences are DFQATT and SNEGSKA (reference sequence). V dropped 3 bases and J dropped 9; count of bases not matched to a gene: 7. This CDR3 is built from 14 residues. CDR3 DNA sequence: TGCAGTGCTAGGGATAGCGGGGGGGTAGTTGAGCAGTTCTTC. It is translated as CSARDSGGVVEQFF.